This note documents a single T cell receptor (beta chain) sequence. This receptor's antigen is unknown. No much larger clone is present one base from it, and per-base qualities are unavailable. The data are from a study of CDR3 diversity in severe acne (dated by TCRdb to between 2019 and 2020). Library prep was done by PCR. TCRdb names Illumina HiSeq 2000 as the instrument used. TCRdb cleaned the public reads at Q25 with fastp, built clones with MiXCR and kept in-frame beta chains. Rows matching on CDR3 protein sequence are summarized as one entry with the most common DNA and genes. For this sample the table gives roughly 81,000 distinct CDR3 sequences, of which about 50% were detected only once. The ten most abundant clones make up about 9.4% of the sample. As encoded in the germline V gene, CDR1 is MNHNS while CDR2 is SASEGT. The CDR3 starts with the cysteine, ends with the phenylalanine, and has 16 residues. Kept here is only the CDR3 DNA, which spans 48 bases and is read in frame from base 1. V drops 1 base and J drops 5 bases, leaving 14 bases in between.

The receptor was derived from a male donor in good health, serving as a control. The chain joins TRBV6-1 to TRBJ1-4; the D gene is not confidently resolved. The sequenced material came from blood. The CDR3 here reads CASSEGRGPWNEKLFF. The sequenced DNA is TGTGCCAGCAGTGAAGGGCGAGGGCCATGGAATGAAAAACTGTTTTTT.